The 24 T cell receptor beta chains reported below all come from one sample, sequenced in a study of Graves' ophthalmopathy and Graves' hyperthyroidism. The authors amplified TCR beta CDR3 regions from RNA transcripts. Second-round multiplex PCR followed a first-round RT-PCR using HTBI primers. TCRdb re-called the multiplex PCR reads through MiXCR, storing one row per CDR3 protein. The sample lists 170,000 or so distinct CDR3 sequences, approximately 40% occurring once. The sequencing sample was made of peripheral blood. The origin of the receptors is a man between 25 and 39 years old with Graves' ophthalmopathy.

This chain connects TRBV6-1 to TRBJ1-5, with 8 bases identical to TRBD1. Germline V lookup: CDR1 MNHNS, CDR2 SASEGT. Trimming at V came to 6 bases and at J to 7 bases, leaving 14 bases not matched to a gene. This CDR3 is built from 16 residues. The CDR3 loop is CASSVSQGAGGQPQHF. The CDR3 DNA follows: TGTGCCAGCAGCGTCTCCCAGGGGGCGGGAGGACAGCCCCAGCATTTT.

In its sample, this clonotype was seen many times. CDR3: CASSSTLRGRMSEKLFF. CDR3 sequence (DNA): TGTGCCAGCAGTTCTACGCTCAGGGGGCGGATGAGTGAAAAACTGTTTTTT. The chain combines TRBV28 with TRBJ1-4; 8 bases line up with TRBD1. The germline V gene has CDR1 MDHEN and CDR2 SYDVKM. The CDR3 runs 17 residues. The junction had 14 bases not matched to a gene; V was cut back by 4 bases and J by 7 bases.

The table lists this clonotype with many counts. The rearrangement links TRBV30 to TRBJ1-2, with D perhaps TRBD1 (5 bases). This CDR3 is built from 13 residues. Trimming took 3 bases from V and 8 from J, leaving 16 bases between them. Germline V gives CDR1 GTSNPN, CDR2 SVGIG (reference sequence). CDR3 nucleotide sequence: TGTGCCTGGAGCTTAGGGGAAGGGGTCGGCTACACCTTC. Protein product: CAWSLGEGVGYTF.

This clonotype came up many times. The J gene is TRBJ1-1, the V gene TRBV6-2 or TRBV6-3; D is uncertain. From germline, CDR1 is MNHEY and CDR2 SVGEGT. V lost 0 bases, J lost 2 bases, and 13 bases lay in between. The CDR3 loop spans 16 amino acids. This CDR3 reads CASSYSSGSGNTEAFF. As DNA, the CDR3 is TGTGCCAGCAGTTACTCCTCGGGTAGTGGTAACACTGAAGCTTTCTTT.

The chain employs TRBV6-5 and TRBJ1-2; no reliable D call. Trimming took off 2 bases at V and 4 bases at J, with 8 bases between the two ends. This CDR3 is built from 13 residues. Germline V gene lookup returns CDR1 MNHEY and CDR2 SVGAGI. CDR3 loop: CASSYGEFYGYTF. CDR3 bases: TGTGCCAGCAGTTACGGGGAATTCTATGGCTACACCTTC.

In this sample, this clonotype turned up many times. The gene calls are TRBV18 and TRBJ2-2, with D perhaps TRBD1 (6 bases). This CDR3 is built from 14 residues. CDR1 is KGHSH and CDR2 is LQKENI in the germline V gene. V was pared by 6 bases and J by 1 base, with 9 bases between. In DNA form, the CDR3 reads TGTGCCAGCTCGGGCAGGGGGAACACCGGGGAGCTGTTTTTT. It is translated as CASSGRGNTGELFF.

The chain has TRBV28 and TRBJ1-1; 7 bases match TRBD1. Germline V gene sequence: CDR1 MDHEN, CDR2 SYDVKM. V was clipped by 6 bases and J by 1 base; unmatched bases: 8. The CDR3 is made up of 15 amino acids. The CDR3 sequence is CASSWTGRPNTEAFF. In DNA form, the CDR3 reads TGTGCCAGCAGCTGGACAGGCCGGCCGAACACTGAAGCTTTCTTT.

This clonotype was detected many times. The chain employs TRBV11-1 and TRBJ2-2; D gene unclear. Trimming removed 1 base from V and 5 bases from J, with 14 bases in between. CDR1 SGHAT and CDR2 FQDESV come from the germline V gene (reference sequence). The CDR3 covers 16 residues. CDR3 sequence (DNA): TGTGCCAGCAGCTTAGGTTCCCAGGTGGGGACCGGGGAGCTGTTTTTT. Protein product: CASSLGSQVGTGELFF.

This rearrangement joins TRBV6-1 to TRBJ1-1; no definite D call. The CDR3 runs 13 residues. The V gene's germline CDR1 is MNHNS and CDR2 SASEGT. V was shortened by 8 bases and J by 4 bases, with 14 bases between the two germline ends. CDR3 in amino acids: CASQSEWGTEAFF. The DNA for the CDR3 is TGTGCCAGCCAATCCGAATGGGGCACTGAAGCTTTCTTT.

At least ten counts were recorded for this clonotype. The J gene is TRBJ1-5, the V gene TRBV6-2 or TRBV6-3; the D gene is possibly TRBD1 (6 bases). CDR1 is MNHEY and CDR2 is SVGEGT in the germline V gene. The CDR3 is 14 residues long. Deletions cut 4 bases from V and 6 bases from J, with 13 bases between. The CDR3 loop is CASSLGQTTQPQHF. The CDR3 DNA is TGTGCCAGCAGTTTAGGACAGACAACTCAGCCCCAGCATTTT.

There are a few counts of this clonotype. V and J are TRBV6-1 and TRBJ2-5; TRBD1 might be the D (5 bases). The CDR3 is made up of 14 amino acids. CDR1 and CDR2 (germline): MNHNS, SASEGT. Trimming shortened V by 2 bases and J by 2 bases, and 9 bases separated the two germline ends. This CDR3 reads CASSESTVQETQYF. CDR3 bases: TGTGCCAGCAGTGAATCGACAGTACAAGAGACCCAGTACTTC.

The chain is built from TRBV6-1 and TRBJ2-5, with 12 bases lining up with TRBD2. V gave up 7 bases and J gave up 9 bases; unmatched junction bases: 9. The length of the CDR3 is 14 residues. Germline lookup yields CDR1 MNHNS and CDR2 SASEGT. CDR3 coding DNA: TGTGCCAGCACCCTGACTAGCGGGAGCCCCGCCCAGTACTTC. This encodes CASTLTSGSPAQYF.

CDR3: CASSVSASREQYF. CDR3 sequence (DNA): TGTGCCAGCAGTGTCTCGGCTAGTCGCGAGCAGTACTTC. The chain joins TRBV12-3 or TRBV12-4 to TRBJ2-7; D is unclear. CDR3 length equals 13 residues. V was trimmed by 5 bases and J by 6 bases, leaving 14 bases between them.

The table lists this clonotype with many counts. The chain links TRBV30 to TRBJ2-2; 7 bases are shared with TRBD1. The CDR3 loop spans 15 amino acids. Trimming cost V 0 bases and J 6 bases; bases outside gene matches: 7. CDR1 GTSNPN and CDR2 SVGIG come from the germline V gene (reference sequence). This CDR3 is CAWSVLVTGSGELFF. CDR3 sequence (DNA): TGTGCCTGGAGTGTACTTGTGACAGGGTCCGGGGAGCTGTTTTTT.

This clonotype was detected many times. The rearrangement joins TRBV6-2 or TRBV6-3 to TRBJ2-2; D perhaps matches TRBD2 (6 bases). The CDR3 runs to 13 residues. V was cut by 11 bases and J by 2 bases, with 12 bases left in between. Germline lookup yields CDR1 MNHEY and CDR2 SVGEGT. The CDR3 region has the DNA TGTGCCTTGAGGCGGGGCAACACCGGGGAGCTGTTTTTT. Protein sequence: CALRRGNTGELFF.

V usage is TRBV28 and J usage is TRBJ2-7; 9 nucleotides agree with TRBD2. The CDR3 loop spans 17 amino acids. V gave up 4 bases and J gave up 5 bases; unmatched junction bases: 15. The germline CDR1 and CDR2 sequences are MDHEN and SYDVKM. DNA of the CDR3: TGTGCCAGCAGTTCACCCTATGTTGGCGGGAGGGGACACGAGCAGTACTTC. This codes for CASSSPYVGGRGHEQYF.

V is TRBV6-2 or TRBV6-3 and J is TRBJ2-7; D call uncertain. Germline CDR1 is MNHEY and CDR2 is SVGEGT. CDR3 length: 15 residues. Trimming took 6 bases from V and 1 from J, leaving 16 bases between them. CDR3 sequence (DNA): TGTGCCAGCAGCGGGTTAGGTCTCGGATCCTACGAGCAGTACTTC. Translation: CASSGLGLGSYEQYF.

V and J are TRBV7-2 and TRBJ2-5; D is perhaps TRBD2 (6 bases). This CDR3 is built from 15 residues. V gave up 1 base and J gave up 2 bases, with 11 bases separating them. Germline V gives CDR1 SGHTA, CDR2 FQGNSA. The DNA for the CDR3 is TGTGCCAGCAGCTTAGTGCTCGGGGGACAAGAGACCCAGTACTTC. Translation: CASSLVLGGQETQYF.

This clonotype has at least ten counts. This sequence joins TRBV19 and TRBJ1-1; the D gene is possibly TRBD1 (5 bases). V was clipped by 7 bases and J by 6 bases, with 15 bases between them. The V gene's germline CDR1 is LNHDA and CDR2 SQIVND (reference sequence). The CDR3 has 13 residues. CDR3 nucleotide sequence: TGTGCCAGTACCAAACCCGGGGGTTCTGAAGCTTTCTTT. Its translation is CASTKPGGSEAFF.

The rearrangement links TRBV28 to TRBJ2-7; D may be TRBD1 (6 bases). With 2 bases removed from V and 1 base from J, the gap between germline ends came to 9 bases. The germline V gene encodes CDR1 MDHEN and CDR2 SYDVKM. The CDR3 contains 14 residues. The CDR3 sequence: CASSLGTPSYEQYF. CDR3 sequence (DNA): TGTGCCAGCAGTTTAGGGACACCTTCCTACGAGCAGTACTTC.

In this sample, this clonotype turned up many times. The CDR3 here is CASSISSRGLYEQYF. In DNA form, the CDR3 reads TGTGCCAGTAGTATATCATCCAGGGGGCTCTACGAGCAGTACTTC. The chain links TRBV19 to TRBJ2-7; 8 bases map to TRBD1. The CDR3 consists of 15 residues. V was pared by 2 bases and J by 3 bases, with 6 bases of the junction left unmatched. CDR1 is LNHDA and CDR2 is SQIVND in the germline V gene (reference sequence).

The genes are TRBV15 and TRBJ2-7, with D uncertain. V was cut by 0 bases and J by 1 base, with 7 bases left in between. The germline V gene has CDR1 LNHNV and CDR2 YYDKDF (reference sequence). The CDR3 has 14 amino acids. CDR3 residues: CATSRDPRSYEQYF. CDR3 DNA: TGTGCCACCAGCAGAGATCCCCGGTCCTACGAGCAGTACTTC. The full variable domain, rest sourced from reference TRBV15 and TRBJ2-7, is DAMVIQNPRYQVTQFGKPVTLSCSQTLNHNVMYWYQQKSSQAPKLLFHYYDKDFNNEADTPDNFQSRRPNTSFCFLDIRSPGLGDTAMYLCATSRDPRSYEQYFGPGTRLTVT.

This chain joins TRBV6-1 and TRBJ1-1, with D hard to call. The CDR3 loop spans 15 amino acids. With 6 bases removed from V and 8 bases from J, the gap between germline ends came to 22 bases. Germline V lookup: CDR1 MNHNS, CDR2 SASEGT. The CDR3: CASRLRVSDLFEAFF. The CDR3 coding sequence is TGTGCCAGCAGGCTTCGGGTCTCGGACCTATTCGAAGCTTTCTTT.

This rearrangement joins TRBV12-3 or TRBV12-4 to TRBJ2-7, with 7 bases matching TRBD1. CDR3 length: 13 amino acids. After removal of 4 bases from V and 5 bases from J, the junction contained 5 bases not matched to a gene. The CDR3 region is CASSSGQTDEQYF. In DNA, the CDR3 is TGTGCCAGCAGTTCGGGACAGACCGACGAGCAGTACTTC.